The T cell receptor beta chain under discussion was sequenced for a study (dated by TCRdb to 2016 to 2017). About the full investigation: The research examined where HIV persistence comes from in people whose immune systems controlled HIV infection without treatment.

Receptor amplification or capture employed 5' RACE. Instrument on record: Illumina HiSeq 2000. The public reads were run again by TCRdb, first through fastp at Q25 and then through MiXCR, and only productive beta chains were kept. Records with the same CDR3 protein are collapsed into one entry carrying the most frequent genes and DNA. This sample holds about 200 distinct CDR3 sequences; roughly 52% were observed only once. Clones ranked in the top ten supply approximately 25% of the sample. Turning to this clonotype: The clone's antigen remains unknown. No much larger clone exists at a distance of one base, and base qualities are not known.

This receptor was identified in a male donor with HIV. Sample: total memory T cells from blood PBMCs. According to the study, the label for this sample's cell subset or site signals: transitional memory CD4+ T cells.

The DNA sequence follows: TGCGCCAGCAGTGATCCCGGGACAGGGCACACTGAAGCTTTCTTT. It encodes CASSDPGTGHTEAFF. The sequence joins TRBV10-1 to TRBJ1-1; TRBD1 fits 9 bases in the junction. Unmatched junction bases come to 5, with V trimmed by 3 bases and J by 3 bases. Looking up the germline V gene (reference sequence) yields CDR1 WNHNN and CDR2 SYGVQD. The CDR3 has 15 amino acids, counting the end cysteine and phenylalanine. Solely the CDR3 DNA is kept, with 45 bases framed from the first base.